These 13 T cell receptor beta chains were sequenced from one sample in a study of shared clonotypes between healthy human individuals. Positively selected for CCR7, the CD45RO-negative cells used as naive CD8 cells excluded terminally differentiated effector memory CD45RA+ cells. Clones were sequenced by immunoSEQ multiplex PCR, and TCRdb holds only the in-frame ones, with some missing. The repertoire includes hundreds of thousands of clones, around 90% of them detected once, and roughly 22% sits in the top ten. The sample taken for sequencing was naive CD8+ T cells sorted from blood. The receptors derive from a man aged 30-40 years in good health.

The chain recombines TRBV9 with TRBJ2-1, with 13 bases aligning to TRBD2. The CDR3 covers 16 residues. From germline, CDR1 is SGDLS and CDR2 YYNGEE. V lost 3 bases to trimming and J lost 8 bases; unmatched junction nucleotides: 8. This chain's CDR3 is CASSEGTSGNIYEQFF. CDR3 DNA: TGTGCCAGCAGCGAGGGGACTAGCGGGAACATTTATGAGCAGTTCTTC.

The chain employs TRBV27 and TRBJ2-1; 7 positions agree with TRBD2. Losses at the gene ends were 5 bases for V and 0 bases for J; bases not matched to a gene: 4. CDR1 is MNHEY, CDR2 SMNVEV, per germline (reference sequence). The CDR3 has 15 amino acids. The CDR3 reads CASSGDYNSYNEQFF. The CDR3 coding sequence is TGTGCCAGCAGTGGGGACTACAACTCCTACAATGAGCAGTTCTTC.

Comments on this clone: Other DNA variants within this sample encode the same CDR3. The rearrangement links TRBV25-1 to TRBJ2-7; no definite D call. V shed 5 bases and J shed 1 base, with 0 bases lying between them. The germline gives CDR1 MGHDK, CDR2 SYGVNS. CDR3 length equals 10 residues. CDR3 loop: CASSSYEQYF. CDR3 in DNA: TGTGCCAGCAGTTCCTACGAGCAGTACTTC.

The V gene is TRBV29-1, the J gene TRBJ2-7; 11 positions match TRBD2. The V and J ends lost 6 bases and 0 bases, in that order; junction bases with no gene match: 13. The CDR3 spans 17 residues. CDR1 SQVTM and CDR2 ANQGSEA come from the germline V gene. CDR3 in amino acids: CSVHGASGRHSSYEQYF. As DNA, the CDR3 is TGCAGCGTCCATGGGGCTAGCGGGAGGCATAGCTCCTACGAGCAGTACTTC.

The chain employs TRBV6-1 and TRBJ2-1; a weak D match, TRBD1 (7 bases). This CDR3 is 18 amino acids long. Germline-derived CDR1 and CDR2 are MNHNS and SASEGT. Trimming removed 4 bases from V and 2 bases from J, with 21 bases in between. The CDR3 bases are TGTGCCAGCAGTGGATCTGGGGGGACAGTGACACCCTACAATGAGCAGTTCTTC. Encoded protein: CASSGSGGTVTPYNEQFF.

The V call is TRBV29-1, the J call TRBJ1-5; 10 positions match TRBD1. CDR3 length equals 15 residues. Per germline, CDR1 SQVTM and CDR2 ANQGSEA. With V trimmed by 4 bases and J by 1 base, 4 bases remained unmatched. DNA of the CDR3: TGCAGCGTTGGGACAGGGGGAGGAAGCAATCAGCCCCAGCATTTT. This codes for CSVGTGGGSNQPQHF.

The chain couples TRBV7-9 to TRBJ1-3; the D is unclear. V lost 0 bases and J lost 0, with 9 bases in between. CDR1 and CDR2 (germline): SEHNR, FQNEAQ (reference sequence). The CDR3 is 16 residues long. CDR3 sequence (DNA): TGTGCCAGCAGCTTAGCGTTACATCACTCTGGAAACACCATATATTTT. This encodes CASSLALHHSGNTIYF.

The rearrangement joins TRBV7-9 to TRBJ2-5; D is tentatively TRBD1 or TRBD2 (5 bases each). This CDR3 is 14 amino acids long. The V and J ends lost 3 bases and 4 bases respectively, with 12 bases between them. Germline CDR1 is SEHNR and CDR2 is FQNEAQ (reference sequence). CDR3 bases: TGTGCCAGCAGCTTTGAGGGGTTCGGAGAGACCCAGTACTTC. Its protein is CASSFEGFGETQYF.

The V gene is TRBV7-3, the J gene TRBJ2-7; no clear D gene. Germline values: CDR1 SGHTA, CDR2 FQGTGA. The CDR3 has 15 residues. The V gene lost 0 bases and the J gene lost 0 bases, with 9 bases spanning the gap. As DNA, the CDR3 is TGTGCCAGCAGCTTAACGGGGTCGTCCTCCTACGAGCAGTACTTC. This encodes CASSLTGSSSYEQYF.

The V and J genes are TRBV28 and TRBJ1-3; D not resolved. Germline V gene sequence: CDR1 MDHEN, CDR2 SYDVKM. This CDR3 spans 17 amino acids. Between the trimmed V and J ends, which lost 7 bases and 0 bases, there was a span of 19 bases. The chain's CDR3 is CASNPRTPTRSGNTIYF. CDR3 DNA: TGTGCCAGCAACCCAAGGACTCCTACCCGCTCTGGAAACACCATATATTTT.

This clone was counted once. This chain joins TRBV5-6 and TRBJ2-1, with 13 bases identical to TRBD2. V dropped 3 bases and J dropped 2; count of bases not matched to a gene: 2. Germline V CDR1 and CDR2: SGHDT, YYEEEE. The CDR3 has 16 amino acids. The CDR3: CASSYGLAGAYNEQFF. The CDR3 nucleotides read TGTGCCAGCAGCTACGGACTAGCGGGGGCCTACAATGAGCAGTTCTTC.

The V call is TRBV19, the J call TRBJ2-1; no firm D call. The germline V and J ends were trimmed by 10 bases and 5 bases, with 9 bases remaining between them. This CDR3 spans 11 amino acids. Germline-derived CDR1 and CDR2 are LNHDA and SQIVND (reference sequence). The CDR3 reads CATIYHNEQFF. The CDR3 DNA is TGTGCCACCATCTACCACAATGAGCAGTTCTTC.

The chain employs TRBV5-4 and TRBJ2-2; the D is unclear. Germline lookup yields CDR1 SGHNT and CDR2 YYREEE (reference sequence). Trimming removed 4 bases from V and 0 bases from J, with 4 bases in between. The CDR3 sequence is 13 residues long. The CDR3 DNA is TGTGCCAGCAGCCGAACGAACACCGGGGAGCTGTTTTTT. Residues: CASSRTNTGELFF.